This T cell receptor beta chain is from a study of blood T cell repertoires in COVID-19. CDR3 length equals 14 residues. V was trimmed by 3 bases and J by 2 bases, leaving 8 bases between them. In germline, CDR1 is SGHTA, CDR2 FQGNSA. Data came from immunoSEQ multiplex PCR; TCRdb stores just in-frame clones and leaves some out. Of approximately 360,000 clones in the sample, around 89% were seen once. The origin of this receptor is a woman aged 30 to 39 with acute COVID-19. The chain uses TRBV7-2 and TRBJ1-5; maybe TRBD1 (5 bases). Sequencing used PBMCs or T cells enriched from blood (not recorded which). The CDR3 is CASSFWGGNQPQHF. CDR3 nucleotides: TGTGCCAGCAGCTTCTGGGGGGGCAATCAGCCCCAGCATTTT.